The next 8 T cell receptor beta chains were all read from a single sample in a study of beta chain features in type 1 diabetes. The entirety of the isolated RNA underwent reverse transcription, so expressed TCRB transcripts were sequenced. The assay was immunoSEQ multiplex PCR, and TCRdb's table has in-frame clones only and misses some. This table holds 400,000 to 600,000 clones, about 29% found once. Sequenced material: naive CD4+ T cells from blood. The receptors were sampled from a man aged 18-30 years in good health.

V and J are TRBV14 and TRBJ2-6; D might be TRBD1 or TRBD2, each matching 5 bases. Germline values: CDR1 SGHDN, CDR2 FVKESK. With 4 bases removed from V and 1 base from J, the gap between germline ends came to 8 bases. The CDR3 is 15 residues long. The CDR3 nucleotides are TGTGCCAGCAGCCCCTGGGGGTCTGGGGCCAACGTCCTGACTTTC. This codes for CASSPWGSGANVLTF.

This clone has more than one count but fewer than ten. The rearrangement joins TRBV7-9 to TRBJ1-2, with 9 bases aligning to TRBD1. The CDR3 has 13 amino acids. V trimming: 4 bases; J trimming: 6 bases; junction bases outside the gene matches: 3. CDR1 is SEHNR and CDR2 is FQNEAQ in the germline V gene (reference sequence). The CDR3: CASSWTGVDGYTF. The CDR3 nucleotides read TGTGCCAGCAGCTGGACAGGGGTGGATGGCTACACCTTC.

This CDR3 reads CASSSSDRGNEQYF. For the CDR3, the DNA is TGTGCCAGTAGTTCCTCGGACAGGGGTAACGAGCAGTACTTC. The chain joins TRBV19 to TRBJ2-7, with 9 bases lining up with TRBD1. The CDR3 is 14 amino acids. V lost 5 bases to trimming and J lost 5 bases; unmatched junction nucleotides: 7. Per the germline V gene, CDR1 is LNHDA and CDR2 is SQIVND (reference sequence).

V and J are TRBV30 and TRBJ2-5; 11 nucleotides match TRBD2. Germline V gene sequence: CDR1 GTSNPN, CDR2 SVGIG (reference sequence). The CDR3 covers 14 residues. The V gene end was trimmed by 3 bases and the J gene end by 7 bases; junction bases not matched to a gene: 7. Here the CDR3 reads CAWRGTSGTGTQYF. DNA for the CDR3: TGTGCCTGGAGAGGGACTAGCGGTACGGGGACCCAGTACTTC.

The table lists this clone with a few counts. V gene TRBV10-1 combines with J gene TRBJ2-7, with D uncertain. This CDR3 region has 13 residues. V lost 2 bases and J 4 bases, leaving 9 bases between the germline ends. In germline, CDR1 is WNHNN, CDR2 SYGVQD (reference sequence). CDR3 amino acids: CASSEVTGYEQYF. CDR3 DNA sequence: TGCGCCAGCAGTGAGGTGACTGGGTACGAGCAGTACTTC.

This clone was recorded a few times. This sequence joins TRBV4-3 and TRBJ2-5; D is unclear. Germline-derived CDR1 and CDR2 are LGHNA and YSLEER. V lost 0 bases to trimming and J lost 5 bases, with 16 bases between them. The CDR3 extends over 16 amino acids. In nucleotides, the CDR3 is TGCGCCAGCAGCCAAGACCTCTACAGCAACTCGGAGACCCAGTACTTC. Translated: CASSQDLYSNSETQYF.

This clone showed up just a few times. The genes are TRBV11-1 and TRBJ2-3; unclear D gene. Per the germline V gene, CDR1 is SGHAT and CDR2 is FQDESV (reference sequence). The V gene lost 1 base and the J gene lost 2 bases, with 7 bases spanning the gap. This CDR3 is 14 amino acids long. Here the CDR3 DNA reads TGTGCCAGCAGCTTAGGGCGGCTCACAGATACGCAGTATTTT. Residues: CASSLGRLTDTQYF.

The gene calls are TRBV5-1 and TRBJ2-7; TRBD1 matches 7 bases. V lost 5 bases and J lost 2; bases outside the gene matches: 7. Germline CDR1 reads SGHRS; CDR2 reads YFSETQ. The CDR3 contains 14 residues. The CDR3 DNA reads TGCGCCAGCAGTATGACAGGGACAACCTACGAGCAGTACTTC. This translates into CASSMTGTTYEQYF.